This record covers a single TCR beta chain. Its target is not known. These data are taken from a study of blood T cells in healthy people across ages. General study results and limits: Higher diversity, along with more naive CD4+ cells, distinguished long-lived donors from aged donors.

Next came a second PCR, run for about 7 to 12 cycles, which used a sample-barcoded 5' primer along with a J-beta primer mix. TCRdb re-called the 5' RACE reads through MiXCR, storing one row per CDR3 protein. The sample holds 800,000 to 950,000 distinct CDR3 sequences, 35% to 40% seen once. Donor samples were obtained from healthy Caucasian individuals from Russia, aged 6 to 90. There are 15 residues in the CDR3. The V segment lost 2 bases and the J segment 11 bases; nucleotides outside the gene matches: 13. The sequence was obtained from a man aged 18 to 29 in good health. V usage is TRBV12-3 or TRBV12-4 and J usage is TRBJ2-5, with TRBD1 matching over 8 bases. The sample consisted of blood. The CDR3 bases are TGTGCCAGCAGTTTACGGACAGGGCGGTCCAATGAGCAGTACTTC. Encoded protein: CASSLRTGRSNEQYF.